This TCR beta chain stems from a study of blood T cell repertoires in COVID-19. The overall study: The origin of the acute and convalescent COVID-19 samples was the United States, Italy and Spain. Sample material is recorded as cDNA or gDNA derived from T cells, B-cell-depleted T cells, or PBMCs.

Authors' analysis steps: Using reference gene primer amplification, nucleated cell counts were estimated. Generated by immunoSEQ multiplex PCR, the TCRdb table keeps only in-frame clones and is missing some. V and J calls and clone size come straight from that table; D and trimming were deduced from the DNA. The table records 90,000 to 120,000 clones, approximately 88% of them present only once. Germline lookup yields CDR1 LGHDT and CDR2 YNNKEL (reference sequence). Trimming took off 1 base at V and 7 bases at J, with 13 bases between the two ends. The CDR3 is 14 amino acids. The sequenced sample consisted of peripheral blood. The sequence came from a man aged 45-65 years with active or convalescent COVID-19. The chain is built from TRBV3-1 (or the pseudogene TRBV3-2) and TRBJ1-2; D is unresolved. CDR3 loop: CASSQGAGSGGYTF. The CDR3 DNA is TGTGCCAGCAGCCAAGGGGCGGGGAGCGGTGGCTACACCTTC.